The entry below gives a single TCR beta chain sequence along with its context. As yet, its antigen is unknown. Germline values: CDR1 SGHTA, CDR2 FQGNSA. Trimming took 3 bases from V and 4 from J; bases not matched to a gene: 7. This CDR3 is 15 amino acids long. Primers included in the PCR were 60 Vbeta and 13 Jbeta primers. As handled by the study authors: Approximately 79 million unique TCR beta chains, around 11 million of them shared, were counted by a later analysis. The data were produced by immunoSEQ multiplex PCR, yet TCRdb's version contains in-frame clones alone and is incomplete. Clone size and the V and J calls come from that table; the DNA yielded D and trimming. This table has 110,000 or so clones, roughly two thirds appearing once. The data stem from a study of cytomegalovirus exposure and HLA in healthy donors. Study at large: Prior work identified some 120 million unique TCR beta sequences in some 200 million T cells.

The study, taken as a whole, reports: Looking again later, the authors saw that most CMV-associated TCR beta chains seemed HLA-restricted. Cytomegalovirus status was reportedly diagnosed by the classifier with high specificity and sensitivity.

The chain joins TRBV7-2 to TRBJ2-5; TRBD2 agrees at 8 bases. The TCR sequence derives from a man aged 40-50 years in good health and CMV-seronegative. Sequences were obtained from PBMCs. CDR3: CASSFSGGRRETQYF. The CDR3 DNA sequence: TGTGCCAGCAGCTTCTCGGGGGGGCGCAGAGAGACCCAGTACTTC.